The rows below give T cell receptor beta chains drawn from one sample of a study of regulatory T cells in long-lasting Graves disease. One entry per CDR3 protein results from TCRdb running MiXCR on the multiplex PCR reads. Of 380,000 or so distinct CDR3 sequences in the sample, about 16% were seen once. The same data also went into a second study, on T cells in Graves' hyperthyroidism and ophthalmopathy.

This specimen consisted of peripheral blood mononuclear cells (PBMCs), obtained at new diagnosis, from a patient treated with antithyroid drugs. Receptor source: a woman younger than 30 with Graves disease. CDR3s leave out the opening cysteine and the closing phenylalanine or tryptophan. Size is omitted from some rows. Given values are once, few, many or a class for expanded clones.

j_gene,v_gene,abundance,len,CDR3aa
TRBJ1-4,TRBV4-2,few,13,ASSQQGAQDEKLF
TRBJ2-7,TRBV20-1,few,13,SARSGRDGLYGQY
TRBJ2-1,TRBV20-1,NA,13,SARGSSGSGREQF
TRBJ1-2,TRBV28,many,11,ASRSGQDYGYT
TRBJ2-5,TRBV5-1,many,12,ASSLQGNQETQY
TRBJ2-5,TRBV3-1,few,14,ASSQDVTGMEETQY
TRBJ2-3,TRBV19,NA,14,ASSTQRGSSTDTQY
TRBJ1-4,TRBV5-1,many,11,ASGHRDIGKLF
TRBJ2-5,TRBV15,NA,11,ATSREVGETQY
TRBJ2-2,TRBV20-1,many,11,SGVGTAPGELF
TRBJ2-3,TRBV5-1,many,15,ASSSPKGRGTTDTQY
TRBJ2-2,TRBV18,NA,13,ASSPDRPNTGELF
TRBJ1-2,TRBV3-1,many,13,ASSQIGTGAYGYT
TRBJ2-1,TRBV5-1,many,13,ASSLDGGGWDEQF
TRBJ2-1,TRBV6-1,NA,12,ASRAGLAANEQF
TRBJ2-6,TRBV30,few,14,AWLRGASSGANVLT
TRBJ2-1,TRBV6-5,NA,13,ASSYSGRVYNEQF
TRBJ2-1,TRBV10-2,NA,12,ASMDPGLRDEQF
TRBJ2-1,TRBV2,many,13,ASSSGTSGRNEQF
TRBJ1-1,TRBV29-1,NA,12,SVEGGQLNTEAF
TRBJ1-4,TRBV3-1,many,13,ASSPTGISNEKLF
TRBJ2-7,TRBV10-1,few,13,ASSEGTGIGYEQY
TRBJ1-2,TRBV11-2,few,14,ASSSPRQGVNYGYT
TRBJ2-1,TRBV6-4,once,15,ASSERSLGLSHNEQF
TRBJ2-5,TRBV5-1,many,12,ASSTDRGGETQY
TRBJ2-1,TRBV20-1,many,12,SAGGRPPYNEQF
TRBJ2-3,TRBV9,many,12,ASGASVSTDTQY
TRBJ2-7,TRBV2,many,13,AREKTSGRKYEQY